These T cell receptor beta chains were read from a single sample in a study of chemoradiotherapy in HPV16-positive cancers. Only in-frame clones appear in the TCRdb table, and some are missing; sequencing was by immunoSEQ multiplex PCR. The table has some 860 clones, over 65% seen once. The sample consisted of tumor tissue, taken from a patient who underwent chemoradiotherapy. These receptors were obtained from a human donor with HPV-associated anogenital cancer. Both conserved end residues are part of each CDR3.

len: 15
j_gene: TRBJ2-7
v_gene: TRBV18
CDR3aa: CASSPPSGSKDEQYF

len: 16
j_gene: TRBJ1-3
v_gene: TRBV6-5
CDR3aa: CASSYLQGAPGNTIYF

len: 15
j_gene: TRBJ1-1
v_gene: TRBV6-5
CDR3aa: CASSYSGGMGTEAFF

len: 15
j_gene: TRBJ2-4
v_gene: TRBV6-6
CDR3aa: CASSPLAGGENIQYF

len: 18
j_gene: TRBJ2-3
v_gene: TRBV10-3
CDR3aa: CAIRAGSGGGRDTDTQYF

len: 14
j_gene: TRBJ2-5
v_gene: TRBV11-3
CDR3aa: CASSSDRGDETQYF

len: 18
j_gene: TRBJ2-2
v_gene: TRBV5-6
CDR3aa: CASSLGPLAGANTGELFF

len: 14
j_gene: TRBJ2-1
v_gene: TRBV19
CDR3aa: CASSPGTAYNEQFF

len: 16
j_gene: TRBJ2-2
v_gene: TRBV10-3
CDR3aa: CAISESSGGETGELFF

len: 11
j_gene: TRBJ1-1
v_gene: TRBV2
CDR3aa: CASSLNTEAFF

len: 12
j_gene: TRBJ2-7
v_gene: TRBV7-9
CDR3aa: CASSLDAYEQYF

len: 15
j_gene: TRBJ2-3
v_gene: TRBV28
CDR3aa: CASSLFGEWTDTQYF

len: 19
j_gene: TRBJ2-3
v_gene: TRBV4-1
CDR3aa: CASSQVGLASGKPLVTQYF

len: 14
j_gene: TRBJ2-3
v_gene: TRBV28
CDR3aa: CASSLVSGTDTQYF

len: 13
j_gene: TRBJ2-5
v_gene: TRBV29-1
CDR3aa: CSVDGTSGLTQYF

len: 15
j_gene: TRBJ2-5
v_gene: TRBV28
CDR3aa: CASKLGRGRFGTQYF

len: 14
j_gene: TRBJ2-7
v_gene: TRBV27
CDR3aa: CASSLGTLSYEQYF

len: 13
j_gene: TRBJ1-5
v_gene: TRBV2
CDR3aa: CASSGGRWQPQHF

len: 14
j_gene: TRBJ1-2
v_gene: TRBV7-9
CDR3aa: CASSPFAPNYGYTF

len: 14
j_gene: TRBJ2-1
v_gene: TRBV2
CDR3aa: CASSSGGGLNEQFF

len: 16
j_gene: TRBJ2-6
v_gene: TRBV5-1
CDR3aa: CASSLGQNSGANVLTF

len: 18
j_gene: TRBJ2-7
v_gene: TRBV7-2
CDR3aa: CASSAKGGLLAMGYEQYF